Sequencing of this T cell receptor (beta chain) was carried out in a study of CD8+CD57+ T cells in acquired aplastic anemia. Across the whole study: Mean DNA quantity obtained from sorted CD4+ and CD8+ cells was 3.2 ug. Study-wide results and limits: Patients and healthy controls showed no significant CD8+ Simpson's diversity difference. Patients and controls shared approximately 28 CD8+ CDR3 sequences.

Patients included in sequencing had previously demonstrated CD8+CD57+ cell expansion by flow cytometry. Each patient gave a blood sample that was collected before any therapy had been received. According to the study, genomic DNA was the template for TCR beta VDJ and CDR3 profiling. TCRdb re-called the reads through MiXCR, storing one row per CDR3 protein. The data hold approximately 220,000 distinct CDR3 sequences, with around 45% observed a single time. This clonotype was counted at least ten times. Antigen unknown. Germline V gene sequence: CDR1 SGDLS, CDR2 YYNGEE. V lost 0 bases to trimming and J lost 1 base, with 5 bases between them. The length of the CDR3 is 14 residues.

This chain connects TRBV9 to TRBJ2-1; D is uncertain. This TCR came from a human donor with aplastic anemia. Sequencing was done on a sample of sorted CD4+, CD8+, or CD8+CD57+ T cells (not recorded which) from PBMCs. CDR3 in DNA: TGTGCCAGCAGCGTAGACGGGTCCTACAATGAGCAGTTCTTC. Protein sequence: CASSVDGSYNEQFF.